This TCR beta chain was sequenced in a study of blood T cell repertoires in COVID-19. Study-wide context: The samples span acute and convalescent COVID-19 from the United States, Italy and Spain. T cells, B-cell-depleted T cells, or PBMCs provided the cDNA or gDNA that served as material.

V lost 0 bases and J lost 2; bases outside the gene matches: 6. The CDR3 has 16 residues. Germline lookup yields CDR1 MGHRA and CDR2 YSYEKL. Original processing notes: Reference gene primer amplification gave nucleated cell count estimates. The data were produced by immunoSEQ multiplex PCR, yet TCRdb's version contains in-frame clones alone and is incomplete. V, J and clone size are taken as reported in that table, and D and trimming were inferred from the DNA itself. The sample lists some 250,000 clones, 75% to 90% occurring once. The sequenced sample was peripheral blood. The rearrangement links TRBV4-1 to TRBJ1-1, with TRBD1 identical over 7 bases. The TCR comes from a woman between 25 and 40 years old who had recovered from COVID-19. CDR3 nucleotides: TGCGCCAGCAGCCAAGAAGGGGGCAGGGGAAACACTGAAGCTTTCTTT. This gives the protein CASSQEGGRGNTEAFF.